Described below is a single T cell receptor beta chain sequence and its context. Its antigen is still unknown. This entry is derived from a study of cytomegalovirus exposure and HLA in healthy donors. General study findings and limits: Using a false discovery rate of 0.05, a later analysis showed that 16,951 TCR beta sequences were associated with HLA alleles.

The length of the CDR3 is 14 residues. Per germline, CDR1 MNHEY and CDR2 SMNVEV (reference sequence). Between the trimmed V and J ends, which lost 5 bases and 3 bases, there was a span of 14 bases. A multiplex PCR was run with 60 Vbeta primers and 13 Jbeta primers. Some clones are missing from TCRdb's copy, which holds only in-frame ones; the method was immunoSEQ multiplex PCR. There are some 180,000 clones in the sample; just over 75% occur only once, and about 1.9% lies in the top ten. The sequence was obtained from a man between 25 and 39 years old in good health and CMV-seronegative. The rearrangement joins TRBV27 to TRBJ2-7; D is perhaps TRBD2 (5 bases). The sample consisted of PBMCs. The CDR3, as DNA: TGTGCCAGCAGTCGCGGGCCCAGCAGCTACGAGCAGTACTTC. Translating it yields CASSRGPSSYEQYF.